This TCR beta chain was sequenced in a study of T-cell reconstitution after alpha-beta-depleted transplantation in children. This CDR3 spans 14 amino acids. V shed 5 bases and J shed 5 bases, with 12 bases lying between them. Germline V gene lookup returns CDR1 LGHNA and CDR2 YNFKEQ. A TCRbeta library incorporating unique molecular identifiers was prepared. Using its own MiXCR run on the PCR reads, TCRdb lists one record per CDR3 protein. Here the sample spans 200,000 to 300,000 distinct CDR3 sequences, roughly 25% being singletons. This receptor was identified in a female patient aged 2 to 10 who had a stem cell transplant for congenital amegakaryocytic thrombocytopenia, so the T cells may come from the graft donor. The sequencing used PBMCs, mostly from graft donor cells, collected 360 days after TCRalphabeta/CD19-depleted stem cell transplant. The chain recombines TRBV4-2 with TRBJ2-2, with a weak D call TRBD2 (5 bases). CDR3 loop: CASSNGLPTGELFF. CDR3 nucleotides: TGTGCCAGCAGCAATGGACTTCCTACCGGGGAGCTGTTTTTT.